The clone carrying this TCR beta chain showed up just a few times. The antigen is undetermined. 5'RACE primed at constant segments yielded TCR alpha and TCR beta cDNA libraries bearing sample barcodes and UMIs. TCRdb itself ran the 5' RACE reads through MiXCR, one entry per CDR3 protein. Found here are approximately 150,000 distinct CDR3 sequences, 19% of them singletons; the top ten hold 2% to 2.5%. The entry originates in a study of T-cell memory formation after mild COVID-19. About the study: TCR clusters mostly belonged to single donors. Study outcomes and limitations: Memory from before infection featured some responding clones, which suggests cross-reactive memory joined. Day 37-peaking second-wave clones had unconfirmed SARS-CoV-2 specificity.

J gave up 5 bases and V 4 bases, and 11 bases lay outside the gene matches. This CDR3 comprises 17 residues. Per the germline V gene, CDR1 is SGHRS and CDR2 is YFSETQ. Sequencing was carried out using PBMCs or a T cell subset sorted from them (not recorded which). The sequence was obtained from an adult woman who had mild COVID-19 (a few samples of this study predate the infection). Cell type and time point are not known. V gene TRBV5-1 combines with J gene TRBJ2-3; TRBD2 matches 12 bases. DNA of the CDR3: TGCGCCAGCAGCGGGTGGAGGACTAGCGGGGCTATAGATACGCAGTATTTT. As protein: CASSGWRTSGAIDTQYF.